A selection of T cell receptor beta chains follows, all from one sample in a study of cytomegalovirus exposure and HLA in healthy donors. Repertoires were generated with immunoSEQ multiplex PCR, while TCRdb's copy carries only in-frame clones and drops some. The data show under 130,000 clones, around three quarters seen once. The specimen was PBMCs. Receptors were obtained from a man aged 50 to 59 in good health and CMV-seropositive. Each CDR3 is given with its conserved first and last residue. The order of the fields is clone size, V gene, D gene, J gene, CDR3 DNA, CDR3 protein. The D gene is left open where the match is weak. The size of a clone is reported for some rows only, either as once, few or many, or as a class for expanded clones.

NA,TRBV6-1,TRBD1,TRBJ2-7,TGTGCCAGCAGTGAGCTTTCGGGACAGGTATACGAGCGGCAGTACTTC,CASSELSGQVYERQYF
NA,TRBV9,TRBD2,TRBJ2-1,TGTGCCAGCATGCGGGAGGGCCCCTACAATGAGCAGTTCTTC,CASMREGPYNEQFF
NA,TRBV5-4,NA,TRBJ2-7,TGTGCCAGCAGCCCACAGGGTTCCTACGAGCAGTACTTC,CASSPQGSYEQYF
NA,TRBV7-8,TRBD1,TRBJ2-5,TGTGCCAGCAGCTTAGGGGACAGGGGTTCTGAAGAGACCCAGTACTTC,CASSLGDRGSEETQYF
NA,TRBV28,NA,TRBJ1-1,TGTGCCAGCGAGCGGGGGGGTCACACTGAAGCTTTCTTT,CASERGGHTEAFF
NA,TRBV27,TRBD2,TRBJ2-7,TGTGCCAGCAGGACTTACTCGGGAGGTGGGGACTACGAGCAGTACTTC,CASRTYSGGGDYEQYF
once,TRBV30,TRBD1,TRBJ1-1,TGTGCCTGGGTGGGACAGCCGAACACTGAAGCTTTCTTT,CAWVGQPNTEAFF
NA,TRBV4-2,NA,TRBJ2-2,TGTGCCAGCAGCCAAGTGGGGGGCGGGGAGCTGTTTTTT,CASSQVGGGELFF
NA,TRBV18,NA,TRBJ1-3,TGTGCCAGCTCACCCATCAGTCCTCACTCTGGAAACACCATATATTTT,CASSPISPHSGNTIYF
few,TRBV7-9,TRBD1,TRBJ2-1,TGTGCCAGCAGCTTAGCGTCAGGGGGAAACAATGAGCAGTTCTTC,CASSLASGGNNEQFF
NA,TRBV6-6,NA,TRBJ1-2,TGTGCCAGCAGTGACAGTACGGGGAGGGATGGCTACACCTTC,CASSDSTGRDGYTF
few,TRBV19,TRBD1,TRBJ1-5,TGTGCCAGTAGTTGGGACAGGGGGCTCAATCAGCCCCAGCATTTT,CASSWDRGLNQPQHF
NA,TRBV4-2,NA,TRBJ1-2,TGTGCCAGCAGCCAAGTTCTCCAGGGGCCAGCTAACTATGGCTACACCTTC,CASSQVLQGPANYGYTF
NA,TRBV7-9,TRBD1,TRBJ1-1,TGTGCCAGCAGCCAAGGAGGGGGCTCCGAAGCTTTCTTT,CASSQGGGSEAFF
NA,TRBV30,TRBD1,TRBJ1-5,TGTGCCTGGAGTGTACTGGGACAGGGCTCAGATCAGCCCCAGCATTTT,CAWSVLGQGSDQPQHF
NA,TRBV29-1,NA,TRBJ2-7,TGCAGCGTTGATTCACGGACTAACGAGCAGTACTTC,CSVDSRTNEQYF
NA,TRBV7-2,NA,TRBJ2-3,TGTGCCAGCAGCTCTCCCCCTACAGATACGCAGTATTTT,CASSSPPTDTQYF
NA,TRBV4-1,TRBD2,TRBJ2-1,TGCGCCAGCAGCCAAGATTACGGACTAGCGGGAGTGCAGTCGTACAATGAGCAGTTCTTC,CASSQDYGLAGVQSYNEQFF
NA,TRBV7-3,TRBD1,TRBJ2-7,TGTGCCAGCAGCCTCGGGACAGGGCTTAATACGAAGCAGTACTTC,CASSLGTGLNTKQYF
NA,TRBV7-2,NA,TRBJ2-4,TGTGCCAGCAGTCCGAGTCGGGAGAATTGGAATCAGTACTTC,CASSPSRENWNQYF
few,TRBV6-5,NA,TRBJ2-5,TGTGCCAGCAGTTACTCTATGGCTAGCGAGGGGGAGACCCAGTACTTC,CASSYSMASEGETQYF
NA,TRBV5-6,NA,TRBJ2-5,TGTGCCAGCAGCTTTCCAGGACAGCAAGAGACCCAGTACTTC,CASSFPGQQETQYF
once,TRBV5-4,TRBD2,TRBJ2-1,TGTGCCAGCAGCTTAGGGAGATTTGACGCGGGAGGGCTCAAATACAATGAGCAGTTCTTC,CASSLGRFDAGGLKYNEQFF
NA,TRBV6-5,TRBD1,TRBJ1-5,TGTGCCAGCAGACGGGACAGGGAGATCAATCAGCCCCAGCATTTT,CASRRDREINQPQHF
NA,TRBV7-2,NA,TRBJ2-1,TGTGCCAGCAGCACCTACACAGGGTCCCTCGGGGCCAATGAGCAGTTCTTC,CASSTYTGSLGANEQFF
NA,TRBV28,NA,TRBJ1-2,TGTGCCAGCTCCGGGACAAAGTTTGGCTACACCTTC,CASSGTKFGYTF
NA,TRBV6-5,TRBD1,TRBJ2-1,TGTGCCAGCAGATCCACAGGGGCCCCCTACAATGAGCAGTTCTTC,CASRSTGAPYNEQFF
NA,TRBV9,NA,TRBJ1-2,TGTGCCAGCAGAGCGACAGCTAACTATGGCTACACCTTC,CASRATANYGYTF
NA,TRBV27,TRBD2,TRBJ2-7,TGTGCCAGCAGCTCGGGGGGCTACGAGCAGTACTTC,CASSSGGYEQYF
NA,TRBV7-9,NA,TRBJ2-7,TGTTCCAGCAGCCCCCGGACAGGGAGGGGCTACGAGCAGTACTTC,CSSSPRTGRGYEQYF
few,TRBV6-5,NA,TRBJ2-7,TGTGCCAGCACCCAGAAGATCAACGAGCAGTACTTC,CASTQKINEQYF
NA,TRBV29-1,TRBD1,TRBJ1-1,TGCAGCGTCGAGGGTACAGGGGGGGCGAACACTGAAGCTTTCTTT,CSVEGTGGANTEAFF
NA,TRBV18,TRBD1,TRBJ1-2,TGTGCCAGCTCACCTACCAGGGGGCGCAATGACTATGGCTACACCTTC,CASSPTRGRNDYGYTF
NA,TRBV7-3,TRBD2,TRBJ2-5,TGTGCCAGCAGCTTACCCAGGCTAGCGGGGGGAAGAGAGACCCAGTACTTC,CASSLPRLAGGRETQYF
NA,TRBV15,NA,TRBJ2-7,TGTGCCACCAGCAGGGTCCGGACAGTTTACGAGCAGTACTTC,CATSRVRTVYEQYF
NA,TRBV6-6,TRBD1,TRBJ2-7,TGTGCCAGCAGCCCGGACAGGGGCCCCTACGAGCAGTACTTC,CASSPDRGPYEQYF
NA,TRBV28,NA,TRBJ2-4,TGTGCCAGCAGCCTTCCCGGCGGGACTTCGAAAAACATTCAGTACTTC,CASSLPGGTSKNIQYF
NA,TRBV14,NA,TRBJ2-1,TGTGCCAGCAGCCAAGGGCCGGGAAGATCCTACAATGAGCAGTTCTTC,CASSQGPGRSYNEQFF
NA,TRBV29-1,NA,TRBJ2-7,TGCAGCGTTGTTGGGCTCGAGCAGTACTTC,CSVVGLEQYF
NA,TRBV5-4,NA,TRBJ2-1,TGTGCCAGCAGCTTCACAGGGAGCAATGAGCAGTTCTTC,CASSFTGSNEQFF
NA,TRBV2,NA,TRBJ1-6,TGTGCCAGCAGTGTTGCAGGGGAAAATTCACCCCTCCACTTT,CASSVAGENSPLHF
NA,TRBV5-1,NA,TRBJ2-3,TGCGCCAGCAGCTCCAATGTCGGGACAGATACGCAGTATTTT,CASSSNVGTDTQYF